This T cell receptor beta chain was sequenced in a study of persistence of HIV-infected CD4 T cells. The study's findings and limits: Proviral oligoclonality tracked with TCR oligoclonality within the same sorted cells.

Cells were stimulated with CMV-infected fibroblast lysates at 8.5 to 10 ug/mL. CD40L-negative CD69-negative CD45RO-high memory CD4+ T cells were sorted as populations depleted of antigen-responding cells. A note on this clone: Its specificity is unknown.

This was the immunoSEQ version 4 assay in survey mode. Only in-frame clones appear in the TCRdb table, and some are missing; sequencing was by immunoSEQ multiplex PCR. The sample consists of roughly 34,000 clones, roughly four fifths of them appearing once. The V segment lost 5 bases and the J segment 5 bases; nucleotides outside the gene matches: 6. Germline V gene data show CDR1 as SGHTA and CDR2 as FQGNSA. This CDR3 has 16 amino acids. The clonotype originates from an adult man with HIV who was CMV-seropositive. The specimen comprised CD4+ T cells sorted from PBMCs after 18-hour stimulation, sampled from a patient who received antiretroviral therapy. V and J are TRBV7-2 and TRBJ2-2, with 12 nucleotides matching TRBD2. The CDR3 region has the DNA TGTGCCAGCAGCACCCGGACTAGCGGGGATACCGGGGAGCTGTTTTTT. Its translation is CASSTRTSGDTGELFF. The full variable domain, completed using reference TRBV7-2 and TRBJ2-2, is GAGVSQSPSNKVTEKGKDVELRCDPISGHTALYWYRQSLGQGLEFLIYFQGNSAPDKSGLPSDRFSAERTGGSVSTLTIQRTQQEDSAVYLCASSTRTSGDTGELFFGEGSRLTVL.